This T cell receptor (beta chain) is from a study of OX40 agonist ivuxolimab in advanced cancers. Across the study: The treatment was a fully human IgG2 OX40 agonist, ivuxolimab. Partial responses occurred in Three dose-escalation patients, one with hepatocellular carcinoma and two with cutaneous melanoma. About 40% of patients had received prior checkpoint inhibitor therapy. At approximately 83% male, the cohort had a mean age of 60 years, ranging from about 20 to 80.

Sequencing was performed with immunoSEQ multiplex PCR; in TCRdb, only in-frame clones are kept and a portion is missing. The table records approximately 50,000 clones, about 82% of them present only once. Trimming removed 4 bases at V and 3 bases at J, with 16 bases between. Germline V gives CDR1 SEHNR, CDR2 FQNEAQ (reference sequence). This CDR3 is 15 amino acids long. Sequences were derived from CD4+ or CD8+ T cells sorted from blood, sampled in a trial of the OX40 agonist ivuxolimab. The chain is built from TRBV7-9 and TRBJ2-7; D is perhaps TRBD2 (6 bases). This receptor was obtained from an adult with an advanced solid tumor such as melanoma, head and neck, liver or kidney cancer. The CDR3 sequence: CASSSQGGSFYEQYF. The CDR3 nucleotides are TGTGCCAGCAGCTCCCAGGGAGGTAGCTTCTACGAGCAGTACTTC.